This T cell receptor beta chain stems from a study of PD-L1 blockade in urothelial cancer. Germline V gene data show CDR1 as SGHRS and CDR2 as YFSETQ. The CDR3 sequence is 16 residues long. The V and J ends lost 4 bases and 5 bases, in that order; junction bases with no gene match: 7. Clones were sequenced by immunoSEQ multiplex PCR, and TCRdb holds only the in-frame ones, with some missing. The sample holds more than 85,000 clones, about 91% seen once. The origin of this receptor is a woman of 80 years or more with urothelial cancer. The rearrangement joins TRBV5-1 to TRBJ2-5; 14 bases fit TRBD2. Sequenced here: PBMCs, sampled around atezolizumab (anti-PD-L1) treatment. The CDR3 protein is CASSLGLAGEVETQYF. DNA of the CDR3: TGCGCCAGCAGCCTGGGACTAGCGGGAGAGGTTGAGACCCAGTACTTC.